This TCR beta chain is drawn from a study of T cell responses to AZD1222 COVID-19 vaccine. General study points: Clonal diversity may have been underestimated, and the donors were mostly white British, with more females than males.

Libraries were prepared by immunoSEQ multiplex PCR; TCRdb keeps only in-frame clonotypes and omits some of them. Found here are some 120,000 clones, about nine tenths of them singletons; the top ten hold 7.5% to 8%. The CDR3 adds up to 13 amino acids, both ends counted. The germline gives CDR1 SGHDT, CDR2 YYEEEE. The sample holds one count of this clone. Its antigen remains unidentified. It is likely a read error, because the conserved phenylalanine at the end of the CDR3 is missing. No DNA is shown, since the ends of the CDR3 on it are uncertain; the CDR3 is the one TCRdb lists. Sequenced here: peripheral blood, sampled on day 0 of AZD1222 vaccination. The receptor was derived from an adult in good health. The chain links TRBV5-6 to TRBJ1-2. CDR3 loop: CASSPTGTGGTLS.